The 13 T cell receptor beta chains below all came from one sample that was sequenced in a study of blood T cell repertoires in COVID-19. The table came from immunoSEQ multiplex PCR; TCRdb's copy has only in-frame clones and leaves some out. The sample holds approximately 360,000 clones, about 90% seen once. Material for sequencing was PBMCs or T cells enriched from blood (not recorded which). All receptors come from a man aged 40-55 years in a cohort exposed to, infected with or recovered from COVID-19 (not recorded which).

The J gene is TRBJ2-3, the V gene TRBV15, with D possibly being TRBD1 (5 bases). The length of the CDR3 is 13 residues. Trimming took 5 bases from V and 6 from J, leaving 12 bases between them. CDR1 is LNHNV and CDR2 is YYDKDF in the germline V gene (reference sequence). The CDR3 protein is CATSLDKGDTQYF. CDR3 nucleotide sequence: TGTGCCACCAGCCTGGACAAAGGGGATACGCAGTATTTT.

Here the CDR3 reads CASSSLRARQAANTGELFF. The CDR3 bases are TGTGCCAGCAGCAGCTTAAGGGCCAGACAGGCAGCGAACACCGGGGAGCTGTTTTTT. This rearrangement joins TRBV27 to TRBJ2-2; possible D gene TRBD1, 6 bases. V was pared by 6 bases and J by 0 bases, with 23 bases between. The CDR3 spans 19 residues. Germline V CDR1 and CDR2: MNHEY, SMNVEV (reference sequence).

This clone was seen ten or more times. This rearrangement joins TRBV30 to TRBJ2-1; D not certain. CDR3 length: 12 amino acids. V was shortened by 0 bases and J by 9 bases, with 9 bases between the two germline ends. CDR1 and CDR2 (germline): GTSNPN, SVGIG (reference sequence). The CDR3 protein is CAWSVRSREQFF. For the CDR3, the DNA is TGTGCCTGGAGTGTACGGAGTCGTGAGCAGTTCTTC.

This clone was recorded a few times. The chain joins TRBV30 to TRBJ1-1; D gene unclear. V was cut by 2 bases and J by 1 base, with 8 bases left in between. The germline V gene has CDR1 GTSNPN and CDR2 SVGIG (reference sequence). This CDR3 contains 13 residues. The CDR3 region has the DNA TGTGCCTGGAGTAAGTCAGGGAACACTGAAGCTTTCTTT. Its protein product is CAWSKSGNTEAFF.

This rearrangement joins TRBV27 to TRBJ2-7, with no clear D. The CDR3 totals 13 residues. V was cut by 4 bases and J by 0 bases, with 7 bases left in between. The V gene's germline CDR1 is MNHEY and CDR2 SMNVEV (reference sequence). CDR3 nucleotide sequence: TGTGCCAGCAGTTCGCCGAGCTCCTACGAGCAGTACTTC. It translates to CASSSPSSYEQYF.

The chain combines TRBV19 with TRBJ1-1, with D uncertain. From germline, CDR1 is LNHDA and CDR2 SQIVND (reference sequence). V was shortened by 0 bases and J by 8 bases, with 7 bases between the two germline ends. CDR3 length: 12 residues. DNA for the CDR3: TGTGCCAGTAGTATAGAGCGCAGGGAAGCTTTCTTT. Protein: CASSIERREAFF.

The V gene is TRBV5-1, the J gene TRBJ2-5, with 8 bases matching TRBD1. The germline V gene has CDR1 SGHRS and CDR2 YFSETQ. The CDR3 is 15 residues long. Trimming removed 4 bases from V and 1 base from J; junction bases left unmatched: 6. The CDR3 loop reads CASSNGQGGQETQYF. The DNA for the CDR3 is TGCGCCAGCAGCAATGGACAGGGCGGCCAAGAGACCCAGTACTTC.

The chain uses TRBV2 and TRBJ2-7; D is possibly TRBD2 (5 bases). V was shortened by 11 bases and J by 3 bases, with 17 bases between the two germline ends. CDR3 size: 13 residues. CDR1 and CDR2 (germline): SNHLY, FYNNEI. The chain's CDR3 is CAGNSNGIYEQYF. Here the CDR3 DNA reads TGTGCCGGCAATTCGAACGGGATCTACGAGCAGTACTTC.

This chain joins TRBV18 and TRBJ2-3; D is undetermined. Germline values: CDR1 KGHSH, CDR2 LQKENI. Deletions cut 3 bases from V and 3 bases from J, with 10 bases between. The CDR3 spans 14 residues. The CDR3 DNA sequence: TGTGCCAGCTCACCGCGGTCCAGAACAGATACGCAGTATTTT. This sequence encodes CASSPRSRTDTQYF. Complete variable domain (other parts from reference TRBV18 and TRBJ2-3): NAGVMQNPRHLVRRRGQEARLRCSPMKGHSHVYWYRQLPEEGLKFMVYLQKENIIDESGMPKERFSAEFPKEGPSILRIQQVVRGDSAAYFCASSPRSRTDTQYFGPGTRLTVL.

CDR3 coding DNA: TGCGCCAGCAGCTTGGAAGGGGGGGATCAGCCCCAGCATTTT. It encodes CASSLEGGDQPQHF. The chain combines TRBV5-1 with TRBJ1-5, with a tentative D call TRBD1 (6 bases). The CDR3 is 14 amino acids. V lost 0 bases and J 5 bases, leaving 9 bases between the germline ends. Germline V lookup: CDR1 SGHRS, CDR2 YFSETQ.

The chain employs TRBV6-5 and TRBJ2-7; D gene uncertain. With 1 base removed from V and 6 bases from J, the gap between germline ends came to 10 bases. The germline gives CDR1 MNHEY, CDR2 SVGAGI. The CDR3 loop spans 13 amino acids. This CDR3 reads CASSYFGSGEQYF. CDR3 bases: TGTGCCAGCAGTTACTTCGGATCGGGCGAGCAGTACTTC.

About this clone itself: Germline is not matched at one junction end, which may reflect a read error. V usage is TRBV28 and J usage is TRBJ2-1; 9 bases are a match to TRBD1. This CDR3 is built from 12 residues. Germline V CDR1 and CDR2: MDHEN, SYDVKM. The chain's CDR3 is CASITGTGKLIF. The CDR3 nucleotides are TGTGCCAGCATTACCGGGACAGGGAAGTTGATCTTC.

The rearrangement uses TRBV29-1 and TRBJ2-3, with TRBD1 as a possible D gene (6 bases). Germline V gene lookup returns CDR1 SQVTM and CDR2 ANQGSEA. This CDR3 has 14 amino acids. Between the trimmed V and J ends, which lost 8 bases and 0 bases, there was a span of 15 bases. The CDR3 loop reads CSLRTGSSTDTQYF. CDR3 coding DNA: TGCAGCCTTCGAACAGGGTCTAGCACAGATACGCAGTATTTT.